This T cell receptor (beta chain) was captured by sequencing in a study of CXCR3-negative and CXCR3-positive naive CD8 T cells. It was by 5' RACE with UMI labels that the TRB cDNA libraries were prepared. TCRdb re-called the 5' RACE reads and catalogs CDR3 proteins one per entry, DNA excluded. The sample has tens of thousands of distinct CDR3 sequences. At hundreds of thousands of cells each, triplicate sorts were carried out for each CD8+ T cell subset. The germline CDR1 and CDR2 sequences are LGHNA and YNFKEQ. The CDR3 is made up of 15 amino acids. The sequence was collected from a human donor in good health. Some clones in this sample may be carry-over from other donors' samples. The sequenced material came from memory CD8+ T cells from blood. V gene TRBV4-2 combines with J gene TRBJ1-1. CDR3 sequence reads: CASSQEAAMRTEAFF.